Below, 29 T cell receptor beta chains from the same sample are listed, as sequenced in a study of blood T cells in healthy people across ages. Using a J-beta primer mix together with a sample-barcoded 5' primer, a second PCR was run for roughly 7 to 11 cycles. TCRdb ran MiXCR on the 5' RACE reads and lists one entry per CDR3 protein. The table includes around 870,000 distinct CDR3 sequences, 29% detected once. Sequenced material: blood. The receptors stem from a woman older than 75 in good health.

This clonotype was recorded a few times. Possible read error: a much larger clone is one base away. The genes are TRBV11-2 and TRBJ2-7; D might be TRBD1 or TRBD2, each matching 6 bases. The V and J ends lost 4 bases and 3 bases respectively, with 19 bases between them. The CDR3 totals 16 residues. Germline V lookup: CDR1 SGHAT, CDR2 FQNNGV. DNA for the CDR3: TGTGCCAGCAGCTCTGGGGGGCGGGGATCGTGCTACGAGCAGTACTTC. Translated, it gives CASSSGGRGSCYEQYF.

This clonotype was seen only a few times. The chain is built from TRBV18 and TRBJ1-2; no reliable D call. Trimming cost V 0 bases and J 1 base, with 12 bases left between them. The CDR3 loop spans 16 amino acids. Germline V CDR1 and CDR2: KGHSH, LQKENI. The CDR3 sequence is CASSPPGRKINYGYTF. CDR3 in DNA: TGTGCCAGCTCACCACCAGGGCGGAAAATTAACTATGGCTACACCTTC.

This clonotype was picked up many times. J is TRBJ2-7 and V is TRBV15; D possibly uses TRBD1 or TRBD2 (5 bases each). V lost 0 bases to trimming and J lost 4 bases, with 22 bases between them. The CDR3 runs to 18 residues. The germline V gene encodes CDR1 LNHNV and CDR2 YYDKDF (reference sequence). The chain's CDR3 is CATSREKTGTTMSYEQYF. DNA of the CDR3: TGTGCCACCAGCAGAGAAAAGACCGGGACCACTATGTCGTACGAGCAGTACTTC.

The V gene is TRBV18, the J gene TRBJ2-7; D gene uncertain. This CDR3 has 13 amino acids. Germline CDR1 and CDR2: KGHSH and LQKENI. V dropped 10 bases and J dropped 3 bases, with 16 bases sitting between them. CDR3 protein: CATRVKGFYEQYF. CDR3 sequence (DNA): TGTGCCACTCGAGTAAAAGGGTTCTACGAGCAGTACTTC. Filled out from reference TRBV18 and TRBJ2-7, the complete variable domain reads NAGVMQNPRHLVRRRGQEARLRCSPMKGHSHVYWYRQLPEEGLKFMVYLQKENIIDESGMPKERFSAEFPKEGPSILRIQQVVRGDSAAYFCATRVKGFYEQYFGPGTRLTVT.

This clonotype has a handful of counts. CDR3 sequence (DNA): TGCAGTGCAGCCGGACAGGGTAGCTTGCTCTACACCTTC. Residues: CSAAGQGSLLYTF. V usage is TRBV20-1 and J usage is TRBJ1-2; TRBD1 matches 8 bases. The CDR3 covers 13 residues. The V gene end was trimmed by 6 bases and the J gene end by 10 bases; junction bases not matched to a gene: 13. Germline-derived CDR1 and CDR2 are DFQATT and SNEGSKA (reference sequence).

To note about this clonotype: This may be a read error, as it is one base from a much larger clone. The chain links TRBV20-1 to TRBJ1-2, with D possibly TRBD1 on 6 matching bases. Germline CDR1 and CDR2: DFQATT and SNEGSKA (reference sequence). This CDR3 comprises 11 residues. The CDR3 region is CRARGGAGYTF. CDR3 sequence (DNA): TGCAGGGCTAGGGGGGGCGCTGGCTACACCTTC.

This clonotype was picked up many times. This chain links TRBV12-3 or TRBV12-4 with TRBJ1-2; D not resolved. The CDR3 is 13 amino acids. Trimming pared 4 bases from V and 1 base from J, leaving 7 bases between. The CDR3 region has the DNA TGTGCCAGCAGTTCTCGGATTAACTATGGCTACACCTTC. As protein: CASSSRINYGYTF.

This clonotype was seen many times. This sequence joins TRBV4-3 and TRBJ2-7; TRBD1 agrees at 7 bases. V gave up 0 bases and J gave up 1 base; unmatched junction bases: 6. Germline CDR1 is LGHNA and CDR2 is YSLEER. The CDR3 runs 16 residues. CDR3 loop: CASSQEGTAFSYEQYF. The CDR3 nucleotides read TGCGCCAGCAGCCAAGAAGGGACAGCCTTTTCCTACGAGCAGTACTTC.

Concerning this clonotype: This may arise from a read error, as a much more abundant clone is one base away. The CDR3 is CASSSELANNEQYF. CDR3 DNA: TGTGCCAGCAGCTCGGAACTAGCAAACAATGAGCAGTACTTC. This chain uses TRBV11-2 with TRBJ2-5, with D tentatively TRBD2 (6 bases). Germline CDR1 SGHAT, CDR2 FQNNGV. This CDR3 comprises 14 residues. The V and J ends lost 4 bases and 11 bases respectively, with 20 bases between them.

This clonotype was seen at least ten times. The chain couples TRBV7-2 to TRBJ2-1, with a tentative D call TRBD2 (5 bases). CDR1 and CDR2 (germline): SGHTA, FQGNSA. Trimming took off 3 bases at V and 12 bases at J, with 15 bases between the two ends. The CDR3 length is 13 residues. This CDR3 reads CASSFRTPHGQFF. The CDR3 nucleotides are TGTGCCAGCAGCTTCCGGACTCCCCATGGGCAGTTCTTC.

The chain carries TRBV6-5 and TRBJ2-7, with TRBD2 identical over 7 bases. Germline V gene data show CDR1 as MNHEY and CDR2 as SVGAGI. J was trimmed by 7 bases and V by 0 bases; bases with no gene match: 9. The CDR3 covers 15 residues. The CDR3 sequence is CASSYSMVGGDEQYF. In DNA form, the CDR3 reads TGTGCCAGCAGTTACTCGATGGTGGGAGGGGATGAGCAGTACTTC.

Ten or more counts support this clonotype. J is TRBJ2-7 and V is TRBV20-1, with unresolved D. Trimming removed 3 bases at V and 6 bases at J, with 18 bases between. CDR1 is DFQATT, CDR2 SNEGSKA, per germline (reference sequence). CDR3 length equals 14 residues. DNA for the CDR3: TGCAGTGCTAGGACGGCTCCCACGACTGGCGAGCAGTACTTC. Translating gives CSARTAPTTGEQYF.

At least ten counts were recorded for this clonotype. This sequence joins TRBV7-2 and TRBJ1-2, with D perhaps matching TRBD1 (5 bases). Trimming pared 3 bases from V and 5 bases from J, leaving 10 bases between. CDR3 size: 13 residues. In germline, CDR1 is SGHTA, CDR2 FQGNSA. The CDR3 loop reads CASSFMTEYGYTF. As DNA, the CDR3 is TGTGCCAGCAGCTTTATGACAGAATATGGCTACACCTTC.

J is TRBJ2-3 and V is TRBV12-3 or TRBV12-4; D is ambiguous. The ends were cut back, 3 bases at V and 4 bases at J, with 14 bases in the middle. The CDR3 is made up of 15 amino acids. The CDR3 DNA is TGTGCCAGCAGTTTCGGCAGACTGAGCGCAGATACGCAGTATTTT. Amino acid sequence: CASSFGRLSADTQYF.

The chain has TRBV29-1 and TRBJ1-5; D ambiguous. The germline V gene encodes CDR1 SQVTM and CDR2 ANQGSEA. V was shortened by 4 bases and J by 2 bases, with 9 bases between the two germline ends. The CDR3 totals 13 residues. The CDR3 nucleotides are TGCAGCGTTGCCGTTGGAGGCAATCAGCCCCAGCATTTT. This codes for CSVAVGGNQPQHF. The full variable domain, with the rest looked up from reference TRBV29-1 and TRBJ1-5, is SAVISQKPSRDICQRGTSLTIQCQVDSQVTMMFWYRQQPGQSLTLIATANQGSEATYESGFVIDKFPISRPNLTFSTLTVSNMSPEDSSIYLCSVAVGGNQPQHFGDGTRLSIL.

This clonotype was counted only a few times. The J gene is TRBJ2-1, the V gene TRBV7-9; tentative D call: TRBD1 (6 bases). The CDR3 contains 14 residues. Germline V lookup: CDR1 SEHNR, CDR2 FQNEAQ (reference sequence). V was cut by 5 bases and J by 5 bases, with 13 bases left in between. In DNA form, the CDR3 reads TGTGCCAGCAGCAGTGGACAGCCTGACAATGAGCAGTTCTTC. Translation gives CASSSGQPDNEQFF.

This clonotype has ten or more counts. The rearrangement links TRBV10-3 to TRBJ2-3, with 12 nucleotides matching TRBD2. Germline CDR1 and CDR2: ENHRY and SYGVKD. This CDR3 comprises 15 residues. J was trimmed by 2 bases and V by 6 bases; bases with no gene match: 3. CDR3 DNA: TGTGCCATCAGGCGGACTAGCGGGACCACAGATACGCAGTATTTT. Translating gives CAIRRTSGTTDTQYF.

This clonotype was seen a few times. This chain connects TRBV18 to TRBJ1-2, with D maybe TRBD1 (5 bases). CDR1 KGHSH and CDR2 LQKENI come from the germline V gene. Trimming removed 8 bases from V and 5 bases from J, with 18 bases in between. CDR3 length equals 14 residues. CDR3 region: CASDQGPGGYGYTF. CDR3 DNA: TGTGCCAGCGACCAGGGCCCCGGCGGGTATGGCTACACCTTC.

This clonotype was seen many times. The chain links TRBV5-1 to TRBJ2-1; no clear D gene. The CDR3 is 14 amino acids. V lost 5 bases and J lost 0, with 9 bases in between. The germline gives CDR1 SGHRS, CDR2 YFSETQ. The CDR3 sequence is CASSAQSSYNEQFF. CDR3 coding DNA: TGCGCCAGCAGTGCGCAGAGCTCCTACAATGAGCAGTTCTTC. Together with reference TRBV5-1 and TRBJ2-1, the CDR3 gives the full variable domain: KAGVTQTPRYLIKTRGQQVTLSCSPISGHRSVSWYQQTPGQGLQFLFEYFSETQRNKGNFPGRFSGRQFSNSRSEMNVSTLELGDSALYLCASSAQSSYNEQFFGPGTRLTVL.

This clonotype was observed many times. The gene calls are TRBV6-2 or TRBV6-3 and TRBJ1-2; 7 nucleotides align to TRBD1. Germline V gene lookup returns CDR1 MNHEY and CDR2 SVGEGT. V shed 3 bases, J shed 6 bases, and the junction held 4 bases outside the gene matches. The CDR3 sequence is 13 residues long. The CDR3 DNA is TGTGCCAGCAGTTATCTGACAGGGAATGGCTACACCTTC. Encoded protein: CASSYLTGNGYTF.

The chain combines TRBV7-9 with TRBJ2-5; 7 bases are shared with TRBD2. The CDR3 contains 15 residues. The V gene's germline CDR1 is SEHNR and CDR2 FQNEAQ (reference sequence). Germline trimming cut 5 bases from V and 4 bases from J; bases unmatched to any gene: 10. CDR3 bases: TGTGCCAGCAGCCCCGCTGTGACGGGGGGAGAGACCCAGTACTTC. It translates to CASSPAVTGGETQYF.

This clonotype was counted many times. The V and J genes are TRBV10-3 and TRBJ1-2; no firm D call. Per germline, CDR1 ENHRY and CDR2 SYGVKD. The CDR3 extends over 12 amino acids. The V and J ends lost 4 bases and 7 bases respectively, with 10 bases between them. The CDR3 coding sequence is TGTGCCATCAGTGTTGGGGAAAGTGGCTACACCTTC. As protein: CAISVGESGYTF.

This clonotype was counted many times. The chain joins TRBV29-1 to TRBJ2-3; the D gene is possibly TRBD1 (6 bases). Looked up from germline, CDR1 is SQVTM and CDR2 is ANQGSEA. The ends were cut back, 5 bases at V and 0 bases at J, with 15 bases in the middle. There are 15 residues in the CDR3. The CDR3 DNA sequence: TGCAGCGTTTCCCTGACAGGCGCTAGCACAGATACGCAGTATTTT. Residues: CSVSLTGASTDTQYF.

The rearrangement uses TRBV20-1 and TRBJ2-1; D remains ambiguous. The V gene lost 6 bases and the J gene lost 7 bases, with 16 bases spanning the gap. The CDR3 is made up of 13 amino acids. The V gene's germline CDR1 is DFQATT and CDR2 SNEGSKA (reference sequence). The CDR3 nucleotides are TGCAGTGCAAATCCTTGGAGCACAAATGAGCAGTTCTTC. Translated, it gives CSANPWSTNEQFF.

This clonotype was detected only a few times. V is TRBV12-3 or TRBV12-4 and J is TRBJ1-5; TRBD1 matches at 7 bases. V dropped 7 bases and J dropped 7; count of bases not matched to a gene: 7. The CDR3 loop spans 13 amino acids. The CDR3 region is CASTTQGVQPQHF. Here the CDR3 DNA reads TGTGCCAGCACCACTCAGGGGGTCCAGCCCCAGCATTTT.

This clonotype occurred many times. The chain carries TRBV3-1 and TRBJ2-3, with D perhaps TRBD2 (5 bases). Germline V CDR1 and CDR2: LGHDT, YNNKEL (reference sequence). The CDR3 has 14 amino acids. The V end lost 6 bases, the J end lost 5 bases, and 15 bases lay between the germline ends. The CDR3 sequence is CASSPTSTGDTQYF. CDR3 DNA: TGTGCCAGCAGTCCCACTAGTACGGGAGATACGCAGTATTTT.

The rearrangement joins TRBV24-1 to TRBJ2-3, with 8 bases aligning to TRBD2. The V segment lost 4 bases and the J segment 3 bases; nucleotides outside the gene matches: 8. The CDR3 runs 16 residues. Looked up from germline, CDR1 is KGHDR and CDR2 is SFDVKD. The CDR3, as DNA: TGTGCCACCAGTGACCGGACTAGCTGGGAGACAGATACGCAGTATTTT. Amino acids: CATSDRTSWETDTQYF.

At least ten counts were recorded for this clonotype. The V call is TRBV27, the J call TRBJ2-3; no reliable D call. This CDR3 contains 15 residues. Trimming took off 2 bases at V and 3 bases at J, with 12 bases between the two ends. Germline lookup yields CDR1 MNHEY and CDR2 SMNVEV (reference sequence). The CDR3 nucleotides read TGTGCCAGCAGTTTAGGGTCCAGAGGTACAGATACGCAGTATTTT. The encoded protein is CASSLGSRGTDTQYF.

Turning to this clonotype: The junction does not match germline at one end; this may be a read error. The chain uses TRBV7-8 and TRBJ1-1, with 7 bases lining up with TRBD1. The CDR3 is made up of 15 amino acids. Germline V gene data show CDR1 as SGHVS and CDR2 as FQNEAQ. In DNA, the CDR3 is TGTGCCAGCGGCTTCGTCAGGGGGTCTGGCACTGAAGCTTTCTTT. It yields the protein CASGFVRGSGTEAFF.